The sequence of this TCR beta chain was determined in a study of blood T cell repertoires in COVID-19. As for the study in general: Donors in the United States, Italy and Spain gave samples during acute or convalescent COVID-19.

Germline V gene sequence: CDR1 SGHDT, CDR2 YYEEEE. The CDR3 length is 13 residues. V lost 0 bases, J lost 6 bases, and 10 bases lay in between. In the original processing: Reference gene primer amplification in the assay estimated nucleated cell counts. Profiled with immunoSEQ multiplex PCR; TCRdb holds only in-frame clones, not every one. The V and J calls and clone size were taken over from that table, and D and trimming were inferred from the DNA. This sample has about 300,000 clones; 88% occur once, and the top ten carry 5.5% to 8%. The material sequenced was peripheral blood. V and J are TRBV5-6 and TRBJ2-7; possible D gene TRBD2, 6 bases. The TCR originated in a woman in her twenties or thirties who had recovered from COVID-19. The DNA for the CDR3 is TGTGCCAGCAGCTTGGTAGTGGGAGGCGAGCAGTACTTC. It yields the protein CASSLVVGGEQYF.